This TCR beta chain was documented in a study of blood T cell repertoires in COVID-19. This CDR3 comprises 15 residues. V dropped 0 bases and J dropped 3 bases, with 11 bases sitting between them. Per germline, CDR1 LGHDT and CDR2 YNNKEL (reference sequence). Assay: immunoSEQ multiplex PCR; the TCRdb copy retains only in-frame clones and omits some. The repertoire holds roughly 330,000 clones, with roughly 90% as singletons. V and J are TRBV3-1 (or the pseudogene TRBV3-2) and TRBJ2-5; weak D call: TRBD1 (5 bases). This clonotype was obtained from a woman aged 45-65 years with active or convalescent COVID-19. What was sequenced was peripheral blood. CDR3 protein: CASSQDKAREETQYF. DNA of the CDR3: TGTGCCAGCAGCCAAGATAAGGCCAGGGAAGAGACCCAGTACTTC.